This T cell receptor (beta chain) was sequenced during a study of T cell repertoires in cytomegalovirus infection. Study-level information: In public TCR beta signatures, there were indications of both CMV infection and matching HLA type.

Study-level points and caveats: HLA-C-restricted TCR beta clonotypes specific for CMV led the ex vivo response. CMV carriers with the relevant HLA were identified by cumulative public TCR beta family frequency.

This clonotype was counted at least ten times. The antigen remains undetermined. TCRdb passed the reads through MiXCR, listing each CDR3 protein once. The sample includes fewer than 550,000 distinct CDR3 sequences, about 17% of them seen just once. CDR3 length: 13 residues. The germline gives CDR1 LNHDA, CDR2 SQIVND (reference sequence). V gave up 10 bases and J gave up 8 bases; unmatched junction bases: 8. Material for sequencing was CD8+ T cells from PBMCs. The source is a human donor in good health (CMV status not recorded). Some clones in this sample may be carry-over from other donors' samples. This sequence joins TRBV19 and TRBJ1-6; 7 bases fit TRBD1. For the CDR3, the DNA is TGTGCCACCGAGGGGGCTGTGGATTCACCCCTCCACTTT. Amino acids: CATEGAVDSPLHF.